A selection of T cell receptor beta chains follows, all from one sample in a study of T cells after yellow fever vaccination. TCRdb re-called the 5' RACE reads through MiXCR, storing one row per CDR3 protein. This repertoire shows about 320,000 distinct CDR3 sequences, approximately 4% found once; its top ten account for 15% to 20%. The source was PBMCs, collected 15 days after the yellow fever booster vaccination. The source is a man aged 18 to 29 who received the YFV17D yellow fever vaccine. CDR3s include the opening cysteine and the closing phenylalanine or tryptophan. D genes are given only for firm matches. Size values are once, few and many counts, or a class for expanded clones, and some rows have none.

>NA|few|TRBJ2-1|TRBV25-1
TGTGCCAGCACCCAAGGGACGGCCAAGCAGTTCTTC
CASTQGTAKQFF
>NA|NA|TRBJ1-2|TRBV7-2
TGTGCCAGCAGCTTGCCCGGACTTCGGGGGGGCTACACCTTC
CASSLPGLRGGYTF
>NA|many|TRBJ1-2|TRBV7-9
TGTGCCAGCAGCTTAGTTAGGTATTTGAACTATGGCTACACCTTC
CASSLVRYLNYGYTF
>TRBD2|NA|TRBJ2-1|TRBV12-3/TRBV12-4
TGTGCCGGCAGTTTGGGGGGGAATGAGCAGTTCTTC
CAGSLGGNEQFF
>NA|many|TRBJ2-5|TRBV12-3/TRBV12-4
TGTGCCAGCACCATCAATCGGAGAGAGACCCAGTACTTC
CASTINRRETQYF
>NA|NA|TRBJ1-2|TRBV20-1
TGCAGTGCTACCGTTTCGGGGGGCTTCGACTATGGCTACACCTTC
CSATVSGGFDYGYTF
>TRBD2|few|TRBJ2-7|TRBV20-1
TGCAGTGCTAGAGATCGGACTAGCGGGGGGACAGATTACGAGCAGTACTTC
CSARDRTSGGTDYEQYF
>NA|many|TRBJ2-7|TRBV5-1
TGCGCCAGCAGCTTGCTAGGGGGGGACGAGCAGTACTTC
CASSLLGGDEQYF
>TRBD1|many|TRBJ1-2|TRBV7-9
TGTGCCAGCAGCTTAGCCCGACAGGGTGGCAGTGGCTACACCTTC
CASSLARQGGSGYTF
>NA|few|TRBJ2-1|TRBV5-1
TGCGCCAGCAGCTTGGGCGGGGCCGCCTTATACAATGAGCAGTTCTTC
CASSLGGAALYNEQFF
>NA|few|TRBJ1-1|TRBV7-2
TGTGCCAGCAGCCGGGGGCCTTCGAACACTGAAGCTTTCTTT
CASSRGPSNTEAFF
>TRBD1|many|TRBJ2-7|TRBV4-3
TGCGCCAGCAGCCTTACTAGGGGGCGCGCGCAGTACTTC
CASSLTRGRAQYF
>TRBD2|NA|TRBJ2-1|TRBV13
TGTGCCAGCAGCTTTTGGACTAGCGGGGGTTCAAGGGATGAGCAGTTCTTC
CASSFWTSGGSRDEQFF
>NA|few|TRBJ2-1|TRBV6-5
TGTGCCAGCACCTACCTCAACATCTACTCCTACAATGAGCAGTTCTTC
CASTYLNIYSYNEQFF
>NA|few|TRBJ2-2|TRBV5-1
TGCGCCAGCAGCCAAATCGGGGAGCTGTTTTTT
CASSQIGELFF
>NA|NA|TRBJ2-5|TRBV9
TGTGCCAGCAGCCCCCGTGCGGGTAAGACCCAGTACTTC
CASSPRAGKTQYF
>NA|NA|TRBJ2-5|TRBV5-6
TGTGCCAGCAGCTCTGACAGTTCCGGCCGAGTATTCCAAGAGACCCAGTACTTC
CASSSDSSGRVFQETQYF
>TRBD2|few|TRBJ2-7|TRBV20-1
TGCAGTGCTAGAAGGGGACTAGCGGGGGTTGGGGAGCAGTACTTC
CSARRGLAGVGEQYF
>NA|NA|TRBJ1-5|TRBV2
TGTGCCAGCAGTGAATCGGCGCCGGATCAGCCCCAGCATTTT
CASSESAPDQPQHF
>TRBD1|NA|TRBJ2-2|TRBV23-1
TGCGCCAGCAGTCAACGAGACAGGGGGCAGGTGAACACCGGGGAGCTGTTTTTT
CASSQRDRGQVNTGELFF
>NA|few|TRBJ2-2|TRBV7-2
TGTGCCAGCAGCTTGAACAGTCCTCAGAACACCGGGGAGCTGTTTTTT
CASSLNSPQNTGELFF
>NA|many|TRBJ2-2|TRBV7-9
TGTGCCAGCGGTCCTCCTCCCGGGGAGCTGTTTTTT
CASGPPPGELFF
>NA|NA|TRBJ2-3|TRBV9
TGTGCCAGCAGCGTAGCTACGGGGACCACAGATACGCAGTATTTT
CASSVATGTTDTQYF
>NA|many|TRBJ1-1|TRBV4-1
TGCGCCAGCAGCCAAGACCGGGGGGCTTTCTTT
CASSQDRGAFF
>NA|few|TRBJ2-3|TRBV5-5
TGTGCCAGCACCTCAAAACAGGGGTCGGGGGCGAGAGATACGCAGTATTTT
CASTSKQGSGARDTQYF
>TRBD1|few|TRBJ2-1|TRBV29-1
TGCAGCGTGTCCGCGGGACAGGGGCTCGATGAGCAGTTCTTC
CSVSAGQGLDEQFF
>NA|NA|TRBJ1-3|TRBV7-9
TGTGCCAGCAGCGACGGGGATGGAAACACCATATATTTT
CASSDGDGNTIYF
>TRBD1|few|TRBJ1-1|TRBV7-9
TGTGCCAGCAGCCGTAAGACAGGGGGCTCGAACACTGAAGCTTTCTTT
CASSRKTGGSNTEAFF
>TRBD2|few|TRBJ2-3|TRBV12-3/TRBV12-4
TGTGCCAGCAGCCTCGCCTTAGCGGGGAGCGGCACAGATACGCAGTATTTT
CASSLALAGSGTDTQYF
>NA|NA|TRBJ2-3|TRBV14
TGTGCCAGCAGCCAAGGCTTTGTGGGCACAGATACGCAGTATTTT
CASSQGFVGTDTQYF
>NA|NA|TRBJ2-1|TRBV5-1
TGCGCCAGCAGGCCTAAGGGGGGGCATGAGCAGTTCTTC
CASRPKGGHEQFF
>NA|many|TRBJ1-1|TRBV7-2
TGTGCCAGCAGCTTAGCGGGGCAGGGGAAAGCTTTCTTT
CASSLAGQGKAFF
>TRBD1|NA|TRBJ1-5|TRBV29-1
TGCAGCGTCCCAGGACAGGGTGGTCAGCCCCAGCATTTT
CSVPGQGGQPQHF
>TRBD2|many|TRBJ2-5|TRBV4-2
TGTGCCAGCAGCCCCCCCCGCGCGGGGGGGGAGGAGACCCAGTACTTC
CASSPPRAGGEETQYF
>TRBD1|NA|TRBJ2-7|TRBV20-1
TGCAGTGCTCAGGGACAGGGAGACCCCTACGAGCAGTACTTC
CSAQGQGDPYEQYF